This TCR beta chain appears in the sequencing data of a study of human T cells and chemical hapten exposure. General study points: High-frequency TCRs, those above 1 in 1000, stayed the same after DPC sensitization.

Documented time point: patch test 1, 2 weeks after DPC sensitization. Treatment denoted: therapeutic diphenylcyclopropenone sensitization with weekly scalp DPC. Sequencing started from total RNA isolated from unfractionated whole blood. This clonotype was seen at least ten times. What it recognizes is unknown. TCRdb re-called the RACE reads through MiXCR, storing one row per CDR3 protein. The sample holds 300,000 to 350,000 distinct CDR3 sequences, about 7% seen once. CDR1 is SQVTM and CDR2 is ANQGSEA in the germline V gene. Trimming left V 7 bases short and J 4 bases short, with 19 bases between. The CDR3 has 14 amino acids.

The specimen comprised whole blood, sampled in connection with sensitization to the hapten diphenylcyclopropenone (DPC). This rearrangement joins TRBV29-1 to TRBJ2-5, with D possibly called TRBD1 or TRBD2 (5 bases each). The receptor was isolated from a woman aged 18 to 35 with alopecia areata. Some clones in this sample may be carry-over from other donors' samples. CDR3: CSAPGRYFRETQYF. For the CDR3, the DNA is TGCAGCGCTCCGGGACGCTACTTCCGAGAGACCCAGTACTTC. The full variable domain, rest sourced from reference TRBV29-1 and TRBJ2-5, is SAVISQKPSRDICQRGTSLTIQCQVDSQVTMMFWYRQQPGQSLTLIATANQGSEATYESGFVIDKFPISRPNLTFSTLTVSNMSPEDSSIYLCSAPGRYFRETQYFGPGTRLLVL.